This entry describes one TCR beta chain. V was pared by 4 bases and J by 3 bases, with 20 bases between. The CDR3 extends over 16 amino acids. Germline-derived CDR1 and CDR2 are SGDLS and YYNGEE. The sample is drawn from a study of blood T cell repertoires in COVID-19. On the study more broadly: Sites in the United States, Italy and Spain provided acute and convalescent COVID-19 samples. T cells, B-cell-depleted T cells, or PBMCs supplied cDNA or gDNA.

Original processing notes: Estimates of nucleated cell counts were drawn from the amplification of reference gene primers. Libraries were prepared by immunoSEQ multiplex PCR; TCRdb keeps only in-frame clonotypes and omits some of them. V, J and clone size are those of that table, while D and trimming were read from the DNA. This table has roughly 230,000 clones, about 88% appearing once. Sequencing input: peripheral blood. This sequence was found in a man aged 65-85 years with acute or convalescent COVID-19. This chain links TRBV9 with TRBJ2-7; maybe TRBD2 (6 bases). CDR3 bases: TGTGCCAGCAGCCTCCTGGAGGGGACGGGAGTCTACGAGCAGTACTTC. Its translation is CASSLLEGTGVYEQYF. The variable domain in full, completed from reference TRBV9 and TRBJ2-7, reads DSGVTQTPKHLITATGQRVTLRCSPRSGDLSVYWYQQSLDQGLQFLIQYYNGEERAKGNILERFSAQQFPDLHSELNLSSLELGDSALYFCASSLLEGTGVYEQYFGPGTRLTVT.